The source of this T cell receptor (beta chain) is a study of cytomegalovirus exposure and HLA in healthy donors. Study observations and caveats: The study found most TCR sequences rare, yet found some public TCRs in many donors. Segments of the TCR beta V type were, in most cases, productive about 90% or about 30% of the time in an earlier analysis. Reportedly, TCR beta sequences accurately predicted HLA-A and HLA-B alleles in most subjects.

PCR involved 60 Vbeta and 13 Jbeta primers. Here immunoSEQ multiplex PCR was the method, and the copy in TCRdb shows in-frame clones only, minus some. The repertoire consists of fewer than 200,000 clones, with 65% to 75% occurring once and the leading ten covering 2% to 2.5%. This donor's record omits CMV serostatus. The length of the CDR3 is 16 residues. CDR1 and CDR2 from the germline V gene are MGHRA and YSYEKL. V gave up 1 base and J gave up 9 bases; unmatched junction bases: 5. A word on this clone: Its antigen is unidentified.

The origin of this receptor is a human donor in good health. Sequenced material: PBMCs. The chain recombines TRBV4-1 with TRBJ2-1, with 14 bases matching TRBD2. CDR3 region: CASSQADGTSGGEQFF. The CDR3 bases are TGCGCCAGCAGCCAAGCCGACGGGACTAGCGGGGGTGAGCAGTTCTTC.